This record concerns one T cell receptor (beta chain) sequence. What it binds is not known. The source of the sample is a study of CD8+ T cells in alopecia areata. Study results and limitations: TCRs were shared less clearly across patients than in mice, possibly for HLA-related reasons. In lesional scalp, particularly from alopecia totalis/universalis, clonality was higher than in normal scalp.

Sequencing templates came from extracted RNA that was reverse transcribed into cDNA. TCRdb's table, derived via immunoSEQ multiplex PCR, lists solely in-frame clones and lacks some. The sample shows around 150,000 clones, less than 75% of them seen only once. The CDR3 extends over 12 amino acids. The V end was cut by 1 base, the J end by 8 bases, with 5 bases between. Germline-derived CDR1 and CDR2 are SEHNR and FQNEAQ (reference sequence). PBMCs were stained for CD3, CD4 and CD8, and CD4+ and CD8+ T cells were sorted. The specimen was CD8+ T cells sorted from blood. The genes are TRBV7-9 and TRBJ1-4; D gene unclear. The TCR originated in a human donor in good health. The CDR3 loop is CASSLGGEKLFF. CDR3 nucleotides: TGTGCCAGCAGCTTAGGGGGAGAAAAACTGTTTTTT.